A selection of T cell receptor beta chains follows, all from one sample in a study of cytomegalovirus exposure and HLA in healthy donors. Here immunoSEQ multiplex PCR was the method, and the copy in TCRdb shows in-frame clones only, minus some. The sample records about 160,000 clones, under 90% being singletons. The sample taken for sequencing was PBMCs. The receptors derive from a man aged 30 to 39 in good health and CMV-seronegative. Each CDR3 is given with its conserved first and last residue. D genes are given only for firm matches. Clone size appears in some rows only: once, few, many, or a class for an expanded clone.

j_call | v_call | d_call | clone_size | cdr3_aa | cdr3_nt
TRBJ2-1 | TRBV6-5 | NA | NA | CASSYQDSSEQFF | TGTGCCAGCAGTTACCAGGATTCGTCTGAGCAGTTCTTC
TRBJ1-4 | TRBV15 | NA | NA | CATSPGGRPTF | TGTGCCACCAGCCCCGGGGGGAGGCCTACTTTT
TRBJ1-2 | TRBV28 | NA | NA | CASSYIRGYGYTF | TGTGCCAGCAGTTATATTAGGGGCTATGGCTACACCTTC
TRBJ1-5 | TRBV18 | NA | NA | CASSPLAGSNQPQHF | TGTGCCAGCTCACCACTCGCGGGGAGCAATCAGCCCCAGCATTTT
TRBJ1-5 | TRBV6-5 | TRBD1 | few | CASSPGGSNQPQHF | TGTGCCAGCAGCCCAGGGGGAAGCAATCAGCCCCAGCATTTT
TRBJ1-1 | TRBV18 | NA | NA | CASSPVGRGANTEAFF | TGTGCCAGCTCACCGGTCGGTCGGGGAGCGAACACTGAAGCTTTCTTT
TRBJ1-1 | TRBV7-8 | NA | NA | CASSLAVDRAFF | TGTGCCAGCAGCTTAGCGGTTGACAGAGCTTTCTTT
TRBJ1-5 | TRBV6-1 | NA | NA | CATSTHHEGKSQHF | TGTGCCACCTCGACCCACCACGAGGGAAAGTCCCAGCATTTT
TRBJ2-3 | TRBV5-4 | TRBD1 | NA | CASSRTGLLDTQYF | TGTGCCAGCAGCCGGACAGGCCTTTTGGATACGCAGTATTTT
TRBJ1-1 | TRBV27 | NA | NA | CASSRQGLNTEAFF | TGTGCCAGCAGTCGACAAGGCCTGAACACTGAAGCTTTCTTT
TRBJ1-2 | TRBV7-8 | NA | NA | CASNPRDTYGYTF | TGTGCCAGCAACCCCCGGGACACCTATGGCTACACCTTC
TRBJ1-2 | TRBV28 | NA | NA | CASSPPTGAPYGYTF | TGTGCCAGCAGTCCCCCGACAGGCGCCCCCTATGGCTACACCTTC
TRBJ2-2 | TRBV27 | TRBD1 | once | CASIGTANTGELFF | TGTGCCAGCATCGGGACAGCGAACACCGGGGAGCTGTTTTTT
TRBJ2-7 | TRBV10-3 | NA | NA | CAISEQGLGEQYF | TGTGCCATCAGTGAACAGGGCCTGGGAGAGCAGTACTTC
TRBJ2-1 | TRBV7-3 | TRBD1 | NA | CASSPRQGDAYNEQFF | TGTGCCAGCAGCCCTCGACAGGGAGACGCCTACAATGAGCAGTTCTTC
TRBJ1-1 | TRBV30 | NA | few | CAWSVGGGAFF | TGTGCCTGGAGTGTAGGGGGAGGGGCTTTCTTT
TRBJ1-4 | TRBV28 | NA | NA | CASRRRTTTNEKLFF | TGTGCCAGCAGAAGGAGGACGACAACTAATGAAAAACTGTTTTTT
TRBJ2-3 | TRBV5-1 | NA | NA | CASSLASPSPGDTQYF | TGCGCCAGCAGCTTGGCCTCCCCCTCACCCGGAGATACGCAGTATTTT
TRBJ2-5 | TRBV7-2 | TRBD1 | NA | CASSLGGQGRETQYF | TGTGCCAGCAGCTTAGGGGGACAGGGAAGGGAGACCCAGTACTTC
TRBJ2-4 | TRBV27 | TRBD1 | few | CASSFVGQGAGAKNIQYF | TGTGCCAGCAGTTTTGTTGGACAGGGGGCAGGAGCCAAAAACATTCAGTACTTC
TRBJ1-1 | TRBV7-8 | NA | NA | CASSLVGEVTEAFF | TGTGCCAGCAGCTTAGTAGGTGAGGTAACTGAAGCTTTCTTT
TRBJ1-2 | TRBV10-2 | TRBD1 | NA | CASIGTGTPSYGYTF | TGCGCCAGCATCGGGACAGGGACGCCTAGCTATGGCTACACCTTC
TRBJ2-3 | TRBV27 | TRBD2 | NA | CASSARDYTDTQYF | TGTGCCAGCAGTGCCCGGGACTACACAGATACGCAGTATTTT
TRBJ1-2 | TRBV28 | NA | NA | CASSPTVDYGYTF | TGTGCCAGCAGCCCGACAGTCGACTATGGCTACACCTTC
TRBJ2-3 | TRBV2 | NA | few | CASSPLVAGGLLTSTDTQYF | TGTGCCAGCAGTCCCCTTGTTGCAGGGGGGCTACTGACTAGCACAGATACGCAGTATTTT
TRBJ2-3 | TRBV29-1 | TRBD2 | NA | CSVEGGGSFYDTQYF | TGCAGCGTTGAAGGCGGGGGGTCGTTTTATGATACGCAGTATTTT
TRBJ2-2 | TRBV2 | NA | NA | CASKEEVGDTGELFF | TGTGCCAGCAAAGAGGAGGTTGGGGACACCGGGGAGCTGTTTTTT
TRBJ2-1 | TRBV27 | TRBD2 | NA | CASSDPYPATSGYNEQFF | TGTGCCAGCAGTGACCCATATCCGGCGACTAGCGGTTACAATGAGCAGTTCTTC
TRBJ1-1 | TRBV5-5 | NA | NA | CASSHSEGKRAFF | TGTGCCAGCAGCCATTCGGAGGGTAAAAGAGCTTTCTTT
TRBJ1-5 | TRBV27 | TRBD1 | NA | CASRSGTGGHQPQHF | TGTGCCAGCAGATCCGGGACAGGGGGACATCAGCCCCAGCATTTT
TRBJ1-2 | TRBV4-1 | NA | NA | CASSQGQSSYGYTF | TGCGCCAGCAGCCAAGGACAGTCTTCCTATGGCTACACCTTC
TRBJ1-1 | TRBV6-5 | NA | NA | CASSYSPAETKAFF | TGTGCCAGCAGTTACTCGCCCGCAGAAACTAAAGCTTTCTTT
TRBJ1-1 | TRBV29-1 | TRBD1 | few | CSVGNLWDRKNTEAFF | TGCAGCGTTGGAAACCTTTGGGACAGAAAGAACACTGAAGCTTTCTTT
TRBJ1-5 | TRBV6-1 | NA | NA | CASSEVNSGLRNQPQHF | TGTGCCAGCAGTGAAGTGAACAGTGGGCTTCGCAATCAGCCCCAGCATTTT
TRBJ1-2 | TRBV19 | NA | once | CASTGDNYGYTF | TGTGCCAGTACCGGAGACAACTATGGCTACACCTTC
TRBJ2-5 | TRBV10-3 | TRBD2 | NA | CAISAPRAERGGQETQYF | TGTGCCATCAGTGCCCCTCGGGCCGAACGGGGGGGCCAAGAGACCCAGTACTTC